This TCR beta chain originates from a study of PD-1 blockade in classical Hodgkin lymphoma. Study-level findings and limits: Differences between repertoires have undefined causes, possibly disease activity or prior therapy.

Some clones are missing from TCRdb's copy, which holds only in-frame ones; the method was immunoSEQ multiplex PCR. The repertoire holds about 85,000 clones, approximately 91% seen once, with over 2% in the top ten. Worth noting for this clone: Its target is unknown.

After autologous stem cell transplantation all patients relapsed, and prior brentuximab vedotin exposure differed between cohorts. The CDR3 extends over 16 amino acids. V was shortened by 2 bases and J by 7 bases, with 18 bases between the two germline ends. Per germline, CDR1 MDHEN and CDR2 SYDVKM. The chain combines TRBV28 with TRBJ2-1, with D possibly called TRBD1 or TRBD2 (5 bases each). This TCR derives from a human donor with classical Hodgkin lymphoma. Source: peripheral blood mononuclear cells (PBMCs), taken before the second cycle of nivolumab. The CDR3 reads CASSLGEKGRRNEQFF. CDR3 coding DNA: TGTGCCAGCAGTTTAGGAGAGAAGGGGAGAAGGAATGAGCAGTTCTTC.